The 9 T cell receptor beta chains listed next were all sequenced from one sample in a study of graft-versus-host responses after intestinal transplantation. The assay was immunoSEQ multiplex PCR, and TCRdb's table has in-frame clones only and misses some. Of more than 80,000 clones listed, approximately 91% are singletons. The antigens these receptors bind are not known. The sample in question was unstimulated CD4+ T cells sorted from spleen or lymph node cells, obtained before intestinal transplant. The receptor set was obtained from a human donor who received an intestinal transplant.

Comments on this clone: The identical CDR3 is also encoded by other nucleotide sequences in the sample. The gene calls are TRBV2 and TRBJ2-7, with TRBD1 identical over 7 bases. CDR1 is SNHLY, CDR2 FYNNEI, per germline. The trim removed 6 bases at V and 0 bases at J, leaving 2 bases unmatched. The CDR3 is 13 residues long. The CDR3 sequence is CASSRDSSYEQYF. CDR3 nucleotide sequence: TGTGCCAGCAGCCGGGACAGCTCCTACGAGCAGTACTTC.

This clone has just one count. The chain links TRBV6-1 to TRBJ2-3; 10 bases agree with TRBD2. V trimming: 2 bases; J trimming: 2 bases; junction bases outside the gene matches: 7. Germline CDR1 MNHNS, CDR2 SASEGT. CDR3 length equals 17 residues. As DNA, the CDR3 is TGTGCCAGCAGTGAATTGAGGCTAGCGGGAGTCACAGATACGCAGTATTTT. This gives the protein CASSELRLAGVTDTQYF.

The chain joins TRBV18 to TRBJ2-1; 9 bases are shared with TRBD2. This CDR3 is built from 16 residues. V shed 6 bases, J shed 4 bases, and the junction held 10 bases outside the gene matches. CDR1 is KGHSH, CDR2 LQKENI, per germline. The CDR3 region has the DNA TGTGCCAGCTCGGCCTATAGCGGGGGCCATTACAATGAGCAGTTCTTC. As protein: CASSAYSGGHYNEQFF.

J is TRBJ2-7 and V is TRBV10-3, with 13 bases identical to TRBD2. Looked up from germline, CDR1 is ENHRY and CDR2 is SYGVKD. Trimming removed 10 bases from V and 4 bases from J; junction bases left unmatched: 4. The CDR3 is made up of 13 amino acids. This chain's CDR3 is CATVLAGGYEQYF. The CDR3 bases are TGTGCCACCGTACTAGCGGGAGGGTACGAGCAGTACTTC.

The J gene is TRBJ1-1, the V gene TRBV6-5; D is perhaps TRBD1 (5 bases). CDR1 is MNHEY, CDR2 SVGAGI, per germline. V lost 5 bases and J 1 base, leaving 8 bases between the germline ends. The CDR3 is 13 residues long. The CDR3 reads CASSRQQNTEAFF. The CDR3 nucleotides are TGTGCCAGCAGTCGACAGCAGAACACTGAAGCTTTCTTT.

This clone was counted once. The chain uses TRBV5-1 and TRBJ1-1, with 7 bases matching TRBD1. The germline gives CDR1 SGHRS, CDR2 YFSETQ. J was trimmed by 4 bases and V by 3 bases; bases with no gene match: 6. The CDR3 is 14 amino acids. For the CDR3, the DNA is TGCGCCAGCAGCTATGACAGGGTGGGCACTGAAGCTTTCTTT. It yields the protein CASSYDRVGTEAFF. Based on the CDR3 plus reference TRBV5-1 and TRBJ1-1, the full variable domain is KAGVTQTPRYLIKTRGQQVTLSCSPISGHRSVSWYQQTPGQGLQFLFEYFSETQRNKGNFPGRFSGRQFSNSRSEMNVSTLELGDSALYLCASSYDRVGTEAFFGQGTRLTVV.

This clone was recorded only once. The chain carries TRBV7-9 and TRBJ2-7; possible D gene TRBD1, 5 bases. Germline V CDR1 and CDR2: SEHNR, FQNEAQ (reference sequence). The CDR3 length is 15 residues. V was trimmed by 6 bases and J by 2 bases, leaving 17 bases between them. This chain's CDR3 is CASSLGHPSAYEQYF. DNA for the CDR3: TGTGCCAGCAGTCTTGGACACCCCTCTGCCTACGAGCAGTACTTC.

The CDR3 loop is CASSLNAGDLQPIYGYTF. CDR3 nucleotide sequence: TGCGCCAGCAGCCTAAACGCCGGGGACTTACAGCCCATCTATGGCTACACCTTC. The chain joins TRBV4-1 to TRBJ1-2; a weak D match, TRBD1 (5 bases). This CDR3 region has 18 residues. Trimming removed 4 bases at V and 4 bases at J, with 25 bases between. Germline values: CDR1 MGHRA, CDR2 YSYEKL.

The chain employs TRBV11-2 and TRBJ2-3; perhaps TRBD2 as D (5 bases). V was cut by 5 bases and J by 2 bases, with 11 bases left in between. Germline values: CDR1 SGHAT, CDR2 FQNNGV. CDR3 length: 14 amino acids. DNA of the CDR3: TGTGCCAGCAGCATAAGAGGGCCCACAGATACGCAGTATTTT. Amino acid sequence: CASSIRGPTDTQYF.